This T cell receptor beta chain was sequenced during a study of blood T cell repertoires in COVID-19. Study-wide context: Collection of acute and convalescent COVID-19 samples took place in the United States, Italy and Spain. Nucleic acid was either cDNA or gDNA, and it came from T cells, B-cell-depleted T cells, or PBMCs.

The V end was cut by 8 bases, the J end by 7 bases, with 15 bases between. This CDR3 spans 14 amino acids. Per germline, CDR1 MDHEN and CDR2 SYDVKM. The repertoire was sequenced with immunoSEQ multiplex PCR; TCRdb's copy has only in-frame clones and lacks some. The sample has around 300,000 clones; around 88% are singletons. This chain joins TRBV28 and TRBJ1-6; possibly TRBD1 for D (5 bases). This clonotype originated in a woman in her 30s who had recovered from COVID-19. Sequencing was performed on peripheral blood. CDR3 protein: CASAGGDGNSPLHF. CDR3 bases: TGTGCCAGCGCGGGGGGGGACGGGAATTCACCCCTCCACTTT.